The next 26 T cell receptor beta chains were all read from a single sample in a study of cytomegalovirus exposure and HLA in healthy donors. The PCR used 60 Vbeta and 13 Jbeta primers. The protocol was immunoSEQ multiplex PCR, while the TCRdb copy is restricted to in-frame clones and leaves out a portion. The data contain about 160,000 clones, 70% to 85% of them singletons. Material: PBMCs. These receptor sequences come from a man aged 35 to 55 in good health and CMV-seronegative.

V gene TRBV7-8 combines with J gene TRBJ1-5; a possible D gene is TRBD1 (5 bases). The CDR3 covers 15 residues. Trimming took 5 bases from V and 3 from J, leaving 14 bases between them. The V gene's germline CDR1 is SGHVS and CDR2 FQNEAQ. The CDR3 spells CASSGPDINNQPQHF. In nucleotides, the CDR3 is TGTGCCAGCAGCGGACCGGACATAAACAATCAGCCCCAGCATTTT.

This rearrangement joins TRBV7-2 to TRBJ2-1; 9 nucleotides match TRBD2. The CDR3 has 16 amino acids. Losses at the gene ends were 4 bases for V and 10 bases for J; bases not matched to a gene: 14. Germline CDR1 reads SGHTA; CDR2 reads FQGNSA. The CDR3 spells CASSSPKTSGLGEQFF. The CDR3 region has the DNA TGTGCCAGCAGCTCTCCCAAGACTAGCGGCCTCGGGGAGCAGTTCTTC. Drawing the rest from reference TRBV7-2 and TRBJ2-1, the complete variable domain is GAGVSQSPSNKVTEKGKDVELRCDPISGHTALYWYRQSLGQGLEFLIYFQGNSAPDKSGLPSDRFSAERTGGSVSTLTIQRTQQEDSAVYLCASSSPKTSGLGEQFFGPGTRLTVL.

CDR3 bases: TGTGCCAGCAGCGTTGGGACAGGGGGTTTTATTGCCAAAAACATTCAGTACTTC. It specifies CASSVGTGGFIAKNIQYF. J is TRBJ2-4 and V is TRBV7-2; the match to TRBD1 covers 11 bases. Trimming removed 5 bases from V and 1 base from J; junction bases left unmatched: 10. The length of the CDR3 is 18 residues. Germline-derived CDR1 and CDR2 are SGHTA and FQGNSA. Drawing the rest from reference TRBV7-2 and TRBJ2-4, the complete variable domain is GAGVSQSPSNKVTEKGKDVELRCDPISGHTALYWYRQSLGQGLEFLIYFQGNSAPDKSGLPSDRFSAERTGGSVSTLTIQRTQQEDSAVYLCASSVGTGGFIAKNIQYFGAGTRLSVL.

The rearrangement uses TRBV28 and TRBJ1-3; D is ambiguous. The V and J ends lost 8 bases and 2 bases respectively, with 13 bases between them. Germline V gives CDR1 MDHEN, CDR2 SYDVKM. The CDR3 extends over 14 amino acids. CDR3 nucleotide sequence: TGTGCCAGCGGCGCGGCCACTGCTGGAAACACCATATATTTT. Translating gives CASGAATAGNTIYF.

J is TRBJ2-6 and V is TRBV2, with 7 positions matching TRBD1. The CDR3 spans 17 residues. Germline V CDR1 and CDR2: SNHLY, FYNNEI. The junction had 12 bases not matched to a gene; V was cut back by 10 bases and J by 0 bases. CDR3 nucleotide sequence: TGTGCCATGCTAGACAGGGATCCCCTCTCTGGGGCCAACGTCCTGACTTTC. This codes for CAMLDRDPLSGANVLTF.

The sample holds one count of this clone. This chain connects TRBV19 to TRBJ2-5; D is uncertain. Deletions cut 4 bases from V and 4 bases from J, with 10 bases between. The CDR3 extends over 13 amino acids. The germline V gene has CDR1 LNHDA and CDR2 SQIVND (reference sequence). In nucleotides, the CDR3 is TGTGCCAGTAGTACCAGCCGGGTAGAGACCCAGTACTTC. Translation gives CASSTSRVETQYF.

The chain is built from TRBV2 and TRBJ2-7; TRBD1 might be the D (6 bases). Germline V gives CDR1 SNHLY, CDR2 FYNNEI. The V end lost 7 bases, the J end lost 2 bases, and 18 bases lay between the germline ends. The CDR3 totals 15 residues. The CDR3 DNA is TGTGCCAGCAAAGAAAACAGGGCGAGTCCCTACGAGCAGTACTTC. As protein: CASKENRASPYEQYF.

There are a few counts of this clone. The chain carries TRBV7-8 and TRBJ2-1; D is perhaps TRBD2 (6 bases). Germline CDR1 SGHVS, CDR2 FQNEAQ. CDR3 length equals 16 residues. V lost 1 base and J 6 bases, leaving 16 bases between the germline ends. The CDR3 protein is CASSLGLTGVGNEQFF. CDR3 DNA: TGTGCCAGCAGCTTAGGCTTGACGGGAGTAGGCAATGAGCAGTTCTTC.

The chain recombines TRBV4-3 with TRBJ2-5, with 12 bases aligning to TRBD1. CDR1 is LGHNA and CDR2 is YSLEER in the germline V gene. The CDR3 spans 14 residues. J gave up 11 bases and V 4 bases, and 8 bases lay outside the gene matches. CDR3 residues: CASSPGTGGLGQYF. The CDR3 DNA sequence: TGCGCCAGCAGCCCCGGGACAGGGGGCTTGGGGCAGTACTTC.

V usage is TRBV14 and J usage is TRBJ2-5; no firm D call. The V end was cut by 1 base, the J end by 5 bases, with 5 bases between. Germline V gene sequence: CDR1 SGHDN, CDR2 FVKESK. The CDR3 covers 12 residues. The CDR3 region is CASSQAPETQYF. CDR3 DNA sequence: TGTGCCAGCAGCCAAGCTCCGGAGACCCAGTACTTC.

CDR3 nucleotide sequence: TGTGCCAGTAGTATAGGGACTACCCAAATCTACGAGCAGTACTTC. Its protein is CASSIGTTQIYEQYF. The chain carries TRBV19 and TRBJ2-7; D is possibly TRBD2 (6 bases). V was cut by 1 base and J by 3 bases, with 13 bases left in between. Germline V gene sequence: CDR1 LNHDA, CDR2 SQIVND (reference sequence). This CDR3 spans 15 amino acids.

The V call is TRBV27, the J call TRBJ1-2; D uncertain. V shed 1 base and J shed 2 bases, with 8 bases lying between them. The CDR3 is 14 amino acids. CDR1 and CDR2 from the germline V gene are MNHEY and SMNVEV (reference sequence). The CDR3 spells CASSLYPGNYGYTF. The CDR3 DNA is TGTGCCAGCAGTTTATATCCGGGAAACTATGGCTACACCTTC.

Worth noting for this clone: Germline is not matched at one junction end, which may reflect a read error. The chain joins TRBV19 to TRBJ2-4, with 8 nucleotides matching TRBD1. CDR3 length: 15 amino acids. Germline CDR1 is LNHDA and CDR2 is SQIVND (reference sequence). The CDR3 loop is CASSISAGGLNSQYF. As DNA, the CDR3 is TGTGCCAGTAGTATCTCTGCAGGGGGCTTAAACAGTCAGTACTTC.

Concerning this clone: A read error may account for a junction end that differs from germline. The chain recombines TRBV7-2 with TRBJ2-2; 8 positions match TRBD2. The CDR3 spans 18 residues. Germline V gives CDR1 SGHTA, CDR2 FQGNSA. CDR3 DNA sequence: TGTGCCAGCAGCCGAAACGGGGGGGGATCGACGAAAACCGGGGAGCTGTTTTTT. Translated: CASSRNGGGSTKTGELFF.

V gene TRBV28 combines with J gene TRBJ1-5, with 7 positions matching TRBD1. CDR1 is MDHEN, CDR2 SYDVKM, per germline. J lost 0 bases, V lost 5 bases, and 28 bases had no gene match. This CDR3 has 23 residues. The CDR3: CASSPIFPLLITGQRDSNQPQHF. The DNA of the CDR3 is TGTGCCAGCAGTCCTATTTTCCCCCTTTTAATAACGGGACAGAGAGATAGCAATCAGCCCCAGCATTTT.

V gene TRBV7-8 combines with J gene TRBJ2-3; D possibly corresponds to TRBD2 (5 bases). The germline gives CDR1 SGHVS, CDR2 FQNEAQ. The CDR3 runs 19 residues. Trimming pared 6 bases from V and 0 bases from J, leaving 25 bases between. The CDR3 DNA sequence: TGTGCCAGCAGGCTAACCGTGGGAGTCGAATCTTCGAGCACAGATACGCAGTATTTT. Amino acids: CASRLTVGVESSSTDTQYF.

Written as DNA, the CDR3 is TGTGCCAGCAGTGAAGGAGGAGTTGGGTCCTTCAGACCACGATCCTACAATGAGCAGTTCTTC. Protein: CASSEGGVGSFRPRSYNEQFF. The V and J genes are TRBV6-1 and TRBJ2-1, with D unclear. The CDR3 length is 21 residues. V gave up 1 base and J gave up 1 base, with 26 bases separating them. The germline V gene has CDR1 MNHNS and CDR2 SASEGT.

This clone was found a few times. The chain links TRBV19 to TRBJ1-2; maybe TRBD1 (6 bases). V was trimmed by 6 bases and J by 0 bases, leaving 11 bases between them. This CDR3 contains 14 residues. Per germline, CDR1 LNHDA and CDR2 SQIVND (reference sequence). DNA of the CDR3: TGTGCCAGTAGGAGAAACAGGGCTAACTATGGCTACACCTTC. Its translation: CASRRNRANYGYTF.

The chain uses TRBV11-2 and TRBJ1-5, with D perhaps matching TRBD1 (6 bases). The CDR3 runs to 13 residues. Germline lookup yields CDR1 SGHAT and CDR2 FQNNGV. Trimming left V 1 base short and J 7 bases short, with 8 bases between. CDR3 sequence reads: CASSLGDRQPQHF. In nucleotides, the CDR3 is TGTGCCAGCAGCTTAGGCGACAGGCAGCCCCAGCATTTT. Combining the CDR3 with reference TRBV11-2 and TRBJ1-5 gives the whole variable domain EAGVAQSPRYKIIEKRQSVAFWCNPISGHATLYWYQQILGQGPKLLIQFQNNGVVDDSQLPKDRFSAERLKGVDSTLKIQPAKLEDSAVYLCASSLGDRQPQHFGDGTRLSIL.

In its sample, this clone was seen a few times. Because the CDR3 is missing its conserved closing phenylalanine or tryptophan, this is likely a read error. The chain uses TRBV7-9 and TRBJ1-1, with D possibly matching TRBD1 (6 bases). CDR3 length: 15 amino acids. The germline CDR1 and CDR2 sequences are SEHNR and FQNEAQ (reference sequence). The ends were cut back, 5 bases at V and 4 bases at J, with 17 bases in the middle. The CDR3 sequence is CASSPEGGLGTEAFL. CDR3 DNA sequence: TGTGCCAGCAGCCCGGAGGGGGGGCTGGGCACTGAAGCTTTCCTT.

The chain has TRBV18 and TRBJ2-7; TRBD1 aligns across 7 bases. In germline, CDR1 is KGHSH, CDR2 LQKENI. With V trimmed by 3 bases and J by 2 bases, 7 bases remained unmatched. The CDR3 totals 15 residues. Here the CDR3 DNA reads TGTGCCAGCTCACCGGGTTTTCAGGGGGCCTACGAGCAGTACTTC. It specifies CASSPGFQGAYEQYF.

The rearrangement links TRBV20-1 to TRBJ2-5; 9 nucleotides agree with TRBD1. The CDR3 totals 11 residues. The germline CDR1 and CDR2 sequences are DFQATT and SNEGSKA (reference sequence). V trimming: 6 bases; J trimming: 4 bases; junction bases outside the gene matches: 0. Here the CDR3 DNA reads TGCAGTGCGGGACAGGGAGAGACCCAGTACTTC. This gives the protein CSAGQGETQYF.

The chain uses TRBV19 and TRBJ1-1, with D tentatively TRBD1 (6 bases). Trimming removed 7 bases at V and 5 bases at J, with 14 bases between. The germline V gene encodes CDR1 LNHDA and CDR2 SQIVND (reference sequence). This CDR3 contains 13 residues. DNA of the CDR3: TGTGCCAGTACCCACCAAGGGGGAACTGAAGCTTTCTTT. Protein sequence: CASTHQGGTEAFF.

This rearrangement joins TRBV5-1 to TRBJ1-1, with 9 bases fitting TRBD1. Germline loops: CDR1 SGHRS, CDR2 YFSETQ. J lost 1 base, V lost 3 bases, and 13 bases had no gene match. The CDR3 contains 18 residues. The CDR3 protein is CASSYFRDRDITNTEAFF. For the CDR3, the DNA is TGCGCCAGCAGCTATTTCCGGGACAGGGATATTACGAACACTGAAGCTTTCTTT.

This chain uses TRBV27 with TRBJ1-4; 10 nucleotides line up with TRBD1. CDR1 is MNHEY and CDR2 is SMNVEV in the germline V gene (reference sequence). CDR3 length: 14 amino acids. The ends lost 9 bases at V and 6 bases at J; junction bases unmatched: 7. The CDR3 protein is CASHTGTGDEKLFF. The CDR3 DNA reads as TGTGCCAGTCATACCGGGACAGGGGATGAAAAACTGTTTTTT.

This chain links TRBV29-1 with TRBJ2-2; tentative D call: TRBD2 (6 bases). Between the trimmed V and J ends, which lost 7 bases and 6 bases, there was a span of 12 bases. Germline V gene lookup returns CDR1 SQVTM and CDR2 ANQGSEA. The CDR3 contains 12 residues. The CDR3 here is CSGGVGAGELFF. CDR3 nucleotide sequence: TGCAGCGGCGGGGTGGGAGCCGGGGAGCTGTTTTTT.